This passage covers 15 T cell receptor beta chains from one sample sequenced in a study of PD-1 blockade in classical Hodgkin lymphoma. The table came from immunoSEQ multiplex PCR; TCRdb's copy has only in-frame clones and leaves some out. The sample lists about 47,000 clones, 90% occurring once. The time point was: cycle 4 day 1 (C4D1), after five to seven weeks of nivolumab. Following autologous stem cell transplantation, relapse occurred in every patient, and exposure to brentuximab vedotin varied. Specimen: peripheral blood mononuclear cells (PBMCs), collected before the fourth cycle of nivolumab. These TCRs come from a human donor with classical Hodgkin lymphoma.

V usage is TRBV11-3 and J usage is TRBJ2-5; D is unresolved. The CDR3 contains 17 residues. Germline CDR1 and CDR2: SGHNT and YENEEA. Trimming removed 6 bases at V and 1 base at J, with 21 bases between. CDR3 loop: CASRSSRSGWGQETQYF. The CDR3 nucleotides are TGTGCCAGCAGATCCAGTAGGTCAGGTTGGGGCCAAGAGACCCAGTACTTC.

In its sample, this clone was seen a few times. The chain carries TRBV28 and TRBJ1-2, with a possible D match to TRBD1 (6 bases). Looked up from germline, CDR1 is MDHEN and CDR2 is SYDVKM. The CDR3 is 12 amino acids. With 5 bases removed from V and 7 bases from J, the gap between germline ends came to 11 bases. The CDR3: CASSTGYGGYTF. The CDR3 DNA reads as TGTGCCAGCAGTACAGGGTATGGTGGCTACACCTTC.

A single count supports this clone. The chain has TRBV5-1 and TRBJ2-7; D unclear. CDR1 and CDR2 (germline): SGHRS, YFSETQ. V was pared by 5 bases and J by 2 bases, with 8 bases between. The CDR3 extends over 12 amino acids. DNA of the CDR3: TGCGCCAGCAGTAACAACCCCTACGAGCAGTACTTC. Translation: CASSNNPYEQYF.

This chain joins TRBV28 and TRBJ1-1; 7 bases match TRBD1. In germline, CDR1 is MDHEN, CDR2 SYDVKM. The J segment lost 0 bases and the V segment lost 6 bases, leaving 4 bases of the junction unmatched. This CDR3 region has 14 residues. CDR3 protein: CASSKQGLNTEAFF. The CDR3 coding sequence is TGTGCCAGCAGCAAACAGGGGTTGAACACTGAAGCTTTCTTT. The whole variable domain, remainder taken from reference TRBV28 and TRBJ1-1, is DVKVTQSSRYLVKRTGEKVFLECVQDMDHENMFWYRQDPGLGLRLIYFSYDVKMKEKGDIPEGYSVSREKKERFSLILESASTNQTSMYLCASSKQGLNTEAFFGQGTRLTVV.

This CDR3 reads CASSPPRSGLPYEQYF. In DNA form, the CDR3 reads TGTGCCAGCAGCCCGCCCCGGAGCGGCCTCCCCTACGAGCAGTACTTC. The V call is TRBV13, the J call TRBJ2-7, with D tentatively TRBD2 (5 bases). V was shortened by 5 bases and J by 2 bases, with 19 bases between the two germline ends. Germline assignment: CDR1 PRHDT and CDR2 FYEKMQ (reference sequence). The CDR3 extends over 16 amino acids. The entire variable domain, with the rest obtained from reference TRBV13 and TRBJ2-7, is as follows: AAGVIQSPRHLIKEKRETATLKCYPIPRHDTVYWYQQGPGQDPQFLISFYEKMQSDKGSIPDRFSAQQFSDYHSELNMSSLELGDSALYFCASSPPRSGLPYEQYFGPGTRLTVT.

The chain joins TRBV5-1 to TRBJ2-2; 11 bases are shared with TRBD2. The length of the CDR3 is 18 residues. J lost 2 bases, V lost 0 bases, and 6 bases had no gene match. Germline-derived CDR1 and CDR2 are SGHRS and YFSETQ. DNA for the CDR3: TGCGCCAGCAGCTTGGCGGGGCTAGCGGGGGGAAACACCGGGGAGCTGTTTTTT. Its protein is CASSLAGLAGGNTGELFF.

This chain connects TRBV10-1 to TRBJ2-2; D is possibly TRBD2 (5 bases). Trimming pared 0 bases from V and 8 bases from J, leaving 13 bases between. There are 15 residues in the CDR3. CDR1 and CDR2 (germline): WNHNN, SYGVQD (reference sequence). In DNA form, the CDR3 reads TGCGCCAGCAGTGAGTCGAGGGCATCGGCGGGGGAGCTGTTTTTT. It is translated as CASSESRASAGELFF.

This chain joins TRBV5-4 and TRBJ2-4, with TRBD1 matching over 11 bases. With 4 bases clipped from V and 1 base from J, the junction kept 1 base outside the gene matches. Germline CDR1 and CDR2: SGHNT and YYREEE (reference sequence). The CDR3 contains 15 residues. The CDR3 DNA sequence: TGTGCCAGCAGCGGACAGGGGGCGGCCAAAAACATTCAGTACTTC. Protein: CASSGQGAAKNIQYF.

This sequence joins TRBV19 and TRBJ2-7; no firm D call. Trimming left V 1 base short and J 1 base short, with 11 bases between. The CDR3 contains 15 residues. The germline V gene encodes CDR1 LNHDA and CDR2 SQIVND (reference sequence). DNA of the CDR3: TGTGCCAGTAGTATAGGGTTGATCGTGTCCTACGAGCAGTACTTC. This encodes CASSIGLIVSYEQYF.

On this clone: The junction departs from the called germline gene at one end, perhaps through a read error. The chain couples TRBV7-7 to TRBJ1-6, with D tentatively TRBD1 (6 bases). Germline loops: CDR1 SSHAT, CDR2 FNYEAQ (reference sequence). The CDR3 is 13 amino acids. CDR3 sequence: CASSFDRNSPLHF. In DNA, the CDR3 is TGTGCTAGCAGCTTCGACAGGAATTCACCCCTCCACTTT.

Written as DNA, the CDR3 is TGTGCCAGCAGCGGCTACCGAACAGATACGCAGTATTTT. Translating gives CASSGYRTDTQYF. V gene TRBV27 combines with J gene TRBJ2-3; D not resolved. CDR1 and CDR2 from the germline V gene are MNHEY and SMNVEV (reference sequence). This CDR3 is 13 amino acids long. Trimming stripped 6 bases from V and 3 bases from J, with 10 bases between.

The chain is built from TRBV4-2 and TRBJ2-1; 7 bases map to TRBD2. The length of the CDR3 is 17 residues. The V segment lost 1 base and the J segment 2 bases; nucleotides outside the gene matches: 8. Germline CDR1 LGHNA, CDR2 YNFKEQ. This CDR3 is CASSQGVEGGPYNEQFF. DNA for the CDR3: TGTGCCAGCAGCCAAGGTGTGGAGGGAGGGCCCTACAATGAGCAGTTCTTC.

This clone was found once. V gene TRBV10-1 combines with J gene TRBJ2-1; 11 bases match TRBD2. Trimming cost V 4 bases and J 4 bases; bases outside gene matches: 6. CDR1 WNHNN and CDR2 SYGVQD come from the germline V gene (reference sequence). The CDR3 extends over 16 amino acids. CDR3 bases: TGCGCCAGCAGTGTAATGGGACTAGCGGAATACAATGAGCAGTTCTTC. Its protein is CASSVMGLAEYNEQFF.

The J gene is TRBJ1-4, the V gene TRBV9; a possible D gene is TRBD1 (5 bases). Germline CDR1 reads SGDLS; CDR2 reads YYNGEE. Trimming stripped 0 bases from V and 2 bases from J, with 5 bases between. CDR3 length: 14 residues. DNA of the CDR3: TGTGCCAGCAGCGTAGGGGGCACTAATGAAAAACTGTTTTTT. Its protein is CASSVGGTNEKLFF.

This clone occurred once. J is TRBJ2-3 and V is TRBV6-4; TRBD1 matches at 10 bases. Germline trimming cut 6 bases from V and 2 bases from J; bases unmatched to any gene: 8. The CDR3 is made up of 16 amino acids. CDR1 and CDR2 from the germline V gene are MRHNA and SNTAGT. CDR3 in DNA: TGTGCCAGCAGGGCTGCCGGGACAGGGGCCACAGATACGCAGTATTTT. As protein: CASRAAGTGATDTQYF.